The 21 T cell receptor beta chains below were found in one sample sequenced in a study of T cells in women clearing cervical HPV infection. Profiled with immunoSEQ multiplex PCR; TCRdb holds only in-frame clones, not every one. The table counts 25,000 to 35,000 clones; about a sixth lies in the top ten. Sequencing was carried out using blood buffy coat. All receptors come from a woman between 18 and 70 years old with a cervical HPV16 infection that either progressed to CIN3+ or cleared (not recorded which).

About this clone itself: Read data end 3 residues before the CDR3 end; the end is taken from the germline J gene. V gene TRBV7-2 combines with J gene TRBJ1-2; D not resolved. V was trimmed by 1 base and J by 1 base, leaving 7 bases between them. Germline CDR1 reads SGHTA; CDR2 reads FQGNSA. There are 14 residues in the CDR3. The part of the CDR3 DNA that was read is TGTGCCAGCAGCTTAGAGGGCTTTAACTATGGC. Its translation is CASSLEGFNYG. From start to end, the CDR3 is CASSLEGFNYGYTF.

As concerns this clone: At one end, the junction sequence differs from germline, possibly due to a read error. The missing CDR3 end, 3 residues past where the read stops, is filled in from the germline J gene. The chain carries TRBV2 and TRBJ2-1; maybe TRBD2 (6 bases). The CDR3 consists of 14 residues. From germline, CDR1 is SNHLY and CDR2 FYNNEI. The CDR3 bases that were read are TGTGCCAGCAGTCAAGCGGCGGGGCAGAATGAG. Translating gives CASSQAAGQNE. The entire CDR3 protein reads CASSQAAGQNEQFF.

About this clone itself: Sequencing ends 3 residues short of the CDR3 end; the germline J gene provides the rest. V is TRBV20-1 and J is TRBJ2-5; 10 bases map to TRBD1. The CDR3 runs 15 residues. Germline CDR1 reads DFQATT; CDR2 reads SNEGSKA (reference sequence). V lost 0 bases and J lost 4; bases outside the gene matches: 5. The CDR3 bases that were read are TGCAGTGCTAGAGATCTCGACAGGGGGCGAGAGACC. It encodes CSARDLDRGRET. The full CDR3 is CSARDLDRGRETQYF.

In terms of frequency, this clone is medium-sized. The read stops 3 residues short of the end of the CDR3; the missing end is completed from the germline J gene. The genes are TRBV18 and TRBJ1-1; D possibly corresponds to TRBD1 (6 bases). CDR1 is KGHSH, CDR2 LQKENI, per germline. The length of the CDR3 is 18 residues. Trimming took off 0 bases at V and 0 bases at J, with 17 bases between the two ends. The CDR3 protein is CASSPPMGVGAMNTEAFF. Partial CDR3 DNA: TGTGCCAGCTCACCACCAATGGGGGTGGGGGCAATGAACACTGAA.

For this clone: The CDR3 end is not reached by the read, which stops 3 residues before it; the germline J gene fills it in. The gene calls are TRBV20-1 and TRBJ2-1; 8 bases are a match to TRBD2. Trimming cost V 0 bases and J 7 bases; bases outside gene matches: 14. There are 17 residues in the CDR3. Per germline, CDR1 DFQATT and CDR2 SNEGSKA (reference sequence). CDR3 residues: CSARDPGGGGSGNEQFF. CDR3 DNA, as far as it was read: TGCAGTGCTAGAGATCCGGGGGGGGGCGGGAGTGGAAATGAG.

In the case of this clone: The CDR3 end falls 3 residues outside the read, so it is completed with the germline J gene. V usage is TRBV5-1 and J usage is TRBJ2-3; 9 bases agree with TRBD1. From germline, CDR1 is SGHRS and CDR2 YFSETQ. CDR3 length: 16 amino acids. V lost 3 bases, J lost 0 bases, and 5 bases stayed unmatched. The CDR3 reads CASSWTGTGSTDTQYF. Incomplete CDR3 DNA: TGCGCCAGCAGCTGGACCGGGACAGGGAGCACAGATACG.

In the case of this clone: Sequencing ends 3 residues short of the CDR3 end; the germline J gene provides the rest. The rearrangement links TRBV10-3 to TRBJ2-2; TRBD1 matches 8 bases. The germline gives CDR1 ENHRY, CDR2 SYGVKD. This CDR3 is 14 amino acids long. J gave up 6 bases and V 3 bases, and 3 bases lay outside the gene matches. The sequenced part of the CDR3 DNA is TGTGCCATCAGTGAACAGGGGGGTCCCGGGGAG. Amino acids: CAISEQGGPGE. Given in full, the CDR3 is CAISEQGGPGELFF.

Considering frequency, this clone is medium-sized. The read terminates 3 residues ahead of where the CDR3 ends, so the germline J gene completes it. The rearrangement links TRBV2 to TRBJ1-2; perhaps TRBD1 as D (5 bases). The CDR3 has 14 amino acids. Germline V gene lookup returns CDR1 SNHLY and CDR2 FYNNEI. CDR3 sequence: CASKASDITVRYTF. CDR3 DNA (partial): TGTGCCAGCAAGGCTTCGGACATTACAGTTCGC.

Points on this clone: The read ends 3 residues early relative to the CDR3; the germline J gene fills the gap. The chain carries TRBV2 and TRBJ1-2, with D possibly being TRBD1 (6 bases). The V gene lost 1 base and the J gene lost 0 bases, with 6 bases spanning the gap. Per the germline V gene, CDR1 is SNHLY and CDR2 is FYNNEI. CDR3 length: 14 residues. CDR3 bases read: TGTGCCAGCAGTGAAGGGACAGCTAACTATGGC. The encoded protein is CASSEGTANYG. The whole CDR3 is CASSEGTANYGYTF. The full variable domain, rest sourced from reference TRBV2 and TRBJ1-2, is EPEVTQTPSHQVTQMGQEVILRCVPISNHLYFYWYRQILGQKVEFLVSFYNNEISEKSEIFDDQFSVERPDGSNFTLKIRSTKLEDSAMYFCASSEGTANYGYTFGSGTRLTVV.

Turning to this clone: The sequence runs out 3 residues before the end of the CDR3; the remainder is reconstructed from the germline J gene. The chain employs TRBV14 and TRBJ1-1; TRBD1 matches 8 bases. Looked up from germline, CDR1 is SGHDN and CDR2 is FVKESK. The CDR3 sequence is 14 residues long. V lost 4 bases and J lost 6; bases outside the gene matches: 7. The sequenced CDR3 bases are TGTGCCAGCAGCCTCGACAGGGGAAACCCTGAA. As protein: CASSLDRGNPE. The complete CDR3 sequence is CASSLDRGNPEAFF.

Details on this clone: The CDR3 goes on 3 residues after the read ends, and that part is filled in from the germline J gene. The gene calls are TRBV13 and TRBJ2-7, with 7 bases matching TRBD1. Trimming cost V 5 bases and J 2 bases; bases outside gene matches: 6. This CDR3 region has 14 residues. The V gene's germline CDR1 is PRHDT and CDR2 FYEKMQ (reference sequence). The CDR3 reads CASSPWDSTYEQYF. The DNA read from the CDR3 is TGTGCCAGCAGCCCTTGGGACAGCACCTACGAG.

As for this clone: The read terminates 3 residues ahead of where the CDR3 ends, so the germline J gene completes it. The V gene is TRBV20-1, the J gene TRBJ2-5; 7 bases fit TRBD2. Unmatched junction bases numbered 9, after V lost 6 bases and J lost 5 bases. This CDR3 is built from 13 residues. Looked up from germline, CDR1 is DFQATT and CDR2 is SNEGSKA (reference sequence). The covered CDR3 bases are TGCAGTGCCCTGGCCCGGGGAGGGGAGACC. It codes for CSALARGGET. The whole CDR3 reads CSALARGGETQYF.

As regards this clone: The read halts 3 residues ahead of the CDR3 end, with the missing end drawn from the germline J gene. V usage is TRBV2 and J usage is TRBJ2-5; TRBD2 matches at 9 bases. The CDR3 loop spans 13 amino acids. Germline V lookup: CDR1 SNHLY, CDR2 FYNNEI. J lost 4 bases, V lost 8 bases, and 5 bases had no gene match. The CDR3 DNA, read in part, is TGTGCCAGCCAGCGGGAGGAGGGAGAGACC. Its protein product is CASQREEGET. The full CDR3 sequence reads CASQREEGETQYF.

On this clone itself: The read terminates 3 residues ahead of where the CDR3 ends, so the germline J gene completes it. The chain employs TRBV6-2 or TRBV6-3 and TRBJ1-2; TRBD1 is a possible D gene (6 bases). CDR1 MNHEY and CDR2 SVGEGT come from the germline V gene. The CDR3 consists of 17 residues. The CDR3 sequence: CASESSGGASSADTYTF. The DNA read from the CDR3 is TGTGCCAGCGAATCTAGCGGGGGGGCTTCTTCTGCAGATACC.

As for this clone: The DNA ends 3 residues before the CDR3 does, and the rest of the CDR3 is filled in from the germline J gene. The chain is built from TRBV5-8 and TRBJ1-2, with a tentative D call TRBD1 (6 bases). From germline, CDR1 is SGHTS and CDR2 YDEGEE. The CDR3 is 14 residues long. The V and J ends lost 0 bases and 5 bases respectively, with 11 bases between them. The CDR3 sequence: CASSLAVRGYGYTF. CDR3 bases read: TGTGCCAGCAGCTTGGCCGTCAGGGGATATGGC.

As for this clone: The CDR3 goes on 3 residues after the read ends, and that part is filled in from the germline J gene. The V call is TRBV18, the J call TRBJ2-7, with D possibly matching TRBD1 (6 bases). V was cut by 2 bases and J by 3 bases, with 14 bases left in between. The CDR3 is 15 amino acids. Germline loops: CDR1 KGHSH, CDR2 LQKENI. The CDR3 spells CASSPTKGGFYEQYF. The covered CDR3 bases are TGTGCCAGCTCACCAACAAAAGGGGGTTTCTACGAG.

CDR3 protein: CSARDLQVNSYNEQFF. The sequenced CDR3 bases are TGCAGTGCTAGAGATCTGCAGGTGAACTCCTACAATGAG. The rearrangement joins TRBV20-1 to TRBJ2-1, with no clear D. The CDR3 end falls 3 residues outside the read, so it is completed with the germline J gene. Per the germline V gene, CDR1 is DFQATT and CDR2 is SNEGSKA (reference sequence). This CDR3 region has 16 residues. V lost 0 bases and J 0 bases, leaving 12 bases between the germline ends.

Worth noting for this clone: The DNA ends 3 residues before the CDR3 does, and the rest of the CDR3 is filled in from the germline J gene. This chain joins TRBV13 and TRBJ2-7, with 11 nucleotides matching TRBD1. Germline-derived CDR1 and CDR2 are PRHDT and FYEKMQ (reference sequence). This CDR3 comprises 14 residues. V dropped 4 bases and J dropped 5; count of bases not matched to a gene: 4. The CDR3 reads CASSSGQGANEQYF. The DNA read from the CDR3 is TGTGCCAGCAGCTCTGGACAGGGGGCTAACGAG.

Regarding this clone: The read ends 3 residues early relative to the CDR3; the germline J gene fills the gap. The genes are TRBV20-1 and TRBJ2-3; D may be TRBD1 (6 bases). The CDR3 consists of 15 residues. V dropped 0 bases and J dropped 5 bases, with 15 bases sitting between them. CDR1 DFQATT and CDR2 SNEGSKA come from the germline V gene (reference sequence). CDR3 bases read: TGCAGTGCTAGAGATCAACACAGGGAGAGAGATACG. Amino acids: CSARDQHRERDT. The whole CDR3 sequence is CSARDQHRERDTQYF.

This chain's CDR3 is CASCTLGETQYF. The CDR3 DNA, read in part, is TGTGCCAGCTGCACCCTCGGGGAGACC. The chain is built from TRBV28 and TRBJ2-5; D is uncertain. The read is 3 residues too short to cover the CDR3 end, so that end is filled in from the germline J gene. The CDR3 contains 12 residues. Trimming removed 8 bases from V and 5 bases from J, with 12 bases in between. Germline CDR1 reads MDHEN; CDR2 reads SYDVKM.

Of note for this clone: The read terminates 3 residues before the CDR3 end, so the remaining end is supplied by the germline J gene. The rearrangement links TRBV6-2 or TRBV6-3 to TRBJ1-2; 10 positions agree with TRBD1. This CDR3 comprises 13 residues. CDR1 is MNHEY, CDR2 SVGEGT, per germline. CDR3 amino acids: CASSWDRGDTYTF. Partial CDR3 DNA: TGTGCCAGCAGCTGGGACAGGGGAGATACC.